Below are 15 T cell receptor beta chains sequenced from a single sample in a study of PD-L1 blockade in urothelial cancer. Specified time point: pretreatment peripheral blood. This table comes from immunoSEQ multiplex PCR, and its TCRdb copy is limited to in-frame clones, with some not included. The sample contains around 60,000 clones, around 81% of which appear only once. Sample: PBMCs, taken around atezolizumab (anti-PD-L1) treatment. These receptors all come from a man between 65 and 85 years old with urothelial cancer.

The chain combines TRBV18 with TRBJ2-5, with 9 bases matching TRBD1. Germline trimming cut 6 bases from V and 5 bases from J; bases unmatched to any gene: 4. This CDR3 comprises 13 residues. CDR1 is KGHSH, CDR2 LQKENI, per germline. The DNA of the CDR3 is TGTGCCAGCTCGAGGGACAGGGCCGAGACCCAGTACTTC. It specifies CASSRDRAETQYF.

This rearrangement joins TRBV21-1 to TRBJ2-5; the table's TRBD2 call for D was not verified on the DNA. TRBV21-1 is labeled a pseudogene. CDR3 length equals 15 residues. The CDR3 protein is CASSKAPSGTETQYF. The CDR3 DNA follows: TGTGCCAGCAGCAAAGCGCCTAGCGGGACTGAGACCCAGTACTTC.

The V call is TRBV5-1, the J call TRBJ1-2; 12 nucleotides match TRBD1. The CDR3 sequence is 15 residues long. Germline-derived CDR1 and CDR2 are SGHRS and YFSETQ. The J segment lost 4 bases and the V segment lost 4 bases, leaving 5 bases of the junction unmatched. DNA for the CDR3: TGCGCCAGCAGCCCGGGACAGGGGGCGAGCTATGGCTACACCTTC. Translating gives CASSPGQGASYGYTF.

The chain carries TRBV27 and TRBJ2-7; tentative D call: TRBD1 (5 bases). V lost 4 bases and J 2 bases, leaving 18 bases between the germline ends. Germline V gene data show CDR1 as MNHEY and CDR2 as SMNVEV (reference sequence). This CDR3 is built from 16 residues. CDR3 in amino acids: CASSSQTAGPPYEQYF. CDR3 in DNA: TGTGCCAGCAGTTCCCAGACAGCCGGGCCCCCCTACGAGCAGTACTTC.

The chain carries TRBV29-1 and TRBJ1-4, with 8 bases fitting TRBD1. This CDR3 comprises 14 residues. Trimming at V came to 4 bases and at J to 7 bases, leaving 8 bases not matched to a gene. The germline CDR1 and CDR2 sequences are SQVTM and ANQGSEA. In DNA form, the CDR3 reads TGCAGCGTTGGGGCGACAGGGGCGCGTGAAAAACTGTTTTTT. As protein: CSVGATGAREKLFF.

The chain employs TRBV29-1 and TRBJ2-1, with 15 bases matching TRBD2. V was clipped by 7 bases and J by 10 bases; unmatched bases: 14. There are 16 residues in the CDR3. Germline V gene sequence: CDR1 SQVTM, CDR2 ANQGSEA. The CDR3: CSAGSGGLAGGKEQFF. The CDR3 nucleotides are TGCAGCGCTGGATCAGGGGGACTAGCGGGAGGCAAGGAGCAGTTCTTC.

The rearrangement joins TRBV6-1 to TRBJ2-7; D might be TRBD2 (5 bases). The CDR3 is 14 residues long. Germline V lookup: CDR1 MNHNS, CDR2 SASEGT. V lost 6 bases and J 0 bases, leaving 12 bases between the germline ends. In DNA, the CDR3 is TGTGCCAGCAGAACCCAGCGGCCCTCCTACGAGCAGTACTTC. Translated: CASRTQRPSYEQYF.

In this sample, this clone turned up once. Here the CDR3 DNA reads TGCAGCTTCTACAGTATCGGCGAGACCCAGTACTTC. Encoded protein: CSFYSIGETQYF. V usage is TRBV29-1 and J usage is TRBJ2-5; D gene unclear. Germline V CDR1 and CDR2: SQVTM, ANQGSEA. The CDR3 length is 12 residues. The V gene lost 8 bases and the J gene lost 5 bases, with 15 bases spanning the gap.

This clone was detected once. This chain uses TRBV7-6 with TRBJ2-2; D is perhaps TRBD2 (5 bases). Germline V gene lookup returns CDR1 SGHVS and CDR2 FNYEAQ. With 7 bases removed from V and 3 bases from J, the gap between germline ends came to 12 bases. This CDR3 comprises 14 residues. CDR3 bases: TGTGCCAGCACCGATCGAGGGCACACCGGGGAGCTGTTTTTT. This codes for CASTDRGHTGELFF.

The chain uses TRBV18 and TRBJ2-2; perhaps TRBD1 as D (7 bases). The V gene's germline CDR1 is KGHSH and CDR2 LQKENI. The ends were cut back, 3 bases at V and 2 bases at J, with 10 bases in the middle. The CDR3 totals 15 residues. CDR3 residues: CASSPRDRNTGELFF. The CDR3, as DNA: TGTGCCAGCTCACCGCGGGACAGAAACACCGGGGAGCTGTTTTTT.

This rearrangement joins TRBV2 to TRBJ1-1; D not resolved. Trimming took off 4 bases at V and 0 bases at J, with 9 bases between the two ends. CDR3 size: 14 residues. Looked up from germline, CDR1 is SNHLY and CDR2 is FYNNEI. CDR3 in DNA: TGTGCCAGCAGTGTTCCTATCCTGAACACTGAAGCTTTCTTT. Translated, it gives CASSVPILNTEAFF.

This clone was seen only a few times. The V gene is TRBV30, the J gene TRBJ1-3; TRBD1 is a possible D gene (5 bases). The CDR3 runs to 11 residues. Germline V gives CDR1 GTSNPN, CDR2 SVGIG (reference sequence). V was cut by 7 bases and J by 4 bases, with 8 bases left in between. The CDR3 bases are TGTGCCTCGGGGGAAGGAAACACCATATATTTT. It specifies CASGEGNTIYF.

The rearrangement uses TRBV11-2 and TRBJ2-1; 9 bases agree with TRBD2. The V gene's germline CDR1 is SGHAT and CDR2 FQNNGV. CDR3 length: 14 amino acids. Trimming removed 4 bases from V and 7 bases from J; junction bases left unmatched: 5. CDR3 sequence (DNA): TGTGCCAGCAGCTGGGGACTAGCTGAGAATGAGCAGTTCTTC. Translated, it gives CASSWGLAENEQFF.

The chain joins TRBV5-1 to TRBJ1-5; 7 nucleotides match TRBD1. Trimming removed 3 bases from V and 7 bases from J; junction bases left unmatched: 10. CDR3 length equals 15 residues. Germline CDR1 is SGHRS and CDR2 is YFSETQ. Here the CDR3 DNA reads TGCGCCAGCAGCTCGACAGGGTCGCCCGAACAGCCCCAGCATTTT. It translates to CASSSTGSPEQPQHF.

Points on this clone: One end of the junction varies from germline; a read error may be responsible. CDR3: CASSPRQVSSYKQYF. The CDR3 coding sequence is TGTGCCAGCTCACCCCGGCAGGTAAGCTCCTACAAGCAGTACTTC. The V call is TRBV18, the J call TRBJ2-7; D is unclear. This CDR3 has 15 residues. CDR1 KGHSH and CDR2 LQKENI come from the germline V gene.